Shown below are 23 T cell receptor beta chains from a single sample sequenced in a study of blood T cell repertoires in COVID-19. The repertoire was sequenced with immunoSEQ multiplex PCR; TCRdb's copy has only in-frame clones and lacks some. The profile covers 30,000 to 45,000 clones, with over 80% appearing a single time and 5.5% to 8.5% taken by the ten largest. The sample consisted of peripheral blood. The receptors were sampled from a human donor in a cohort sampled during active COVID-19.

This chain links TRBV19 with TRBJ1-5; D perhaps matches TRBD1 (5 bases). V was trimmed by 5 bases and J by 5 bases, leaving 16 bases between them. The germline V gene has CDR1 LNHDA and CDR2 SQIVND (reference sequence). The CDR3 has 15 residues. CDR3: CASSFTAGVHQPQHF. The DNA for the CDR3 is TGTGCCAGTAGTTTCACGGCGGGGGTCCATCAGCCCCAGCATTTT.

This clone has just a few counts. The gene calls are TRBV6-6 and TRBJ1-1, with D maybe TRBD1 (6 bases). CDR1 MNHNY and CDR2 SVGAGI come from the germline V gene (reference sequence). This CDR3 comprises 13 residues. V gave up 6 bases and J gave up 0 bases, with 8 bases separating them. CDR3: CASRGHLNTEAFF. The CDR3 region has the DNA TGTGCCAGCAGGGGACATTTGAACACTGAAGCTTTCTTT.

The chain combines TRBV27 with TRBJ2-7; D possibly corresponds to TRBD1 (5 bases). V lost 2 bases and J 5 bases, leaving 22 bases between the germline ends. Germline V gives CDR1 MNHEY, CDR2 SMNVEV (reference sequence). This CDR3 region has 17 residues. The CDR3 bases are TGTGCCAGCAGTTTAGGGGTAGGGTCAGGGTCAAGACACGAGCAGTACTTC. Protein product: CASSLGVGSGSRHEQYF.

This CDR3 reads CASSPTDRPSSNSPLHF. In nucleotides, the CDR3 is TGTGCCAGCAGTCCCACGGACAGGCCTTCTTCTAATTCACCCCTCCACTTT. The chain recombines TRBV6-2 or TRBV6-3 with TRBJ1-6; TRBD1 agrees at 7 bases. CDR3 size: 17 residues. Per the germline V gene, CDR1 is MNHEY and CDR2 is SVGEGT. With 5 bases clipped from V and 6 bases from J, the junction kept 13 bases outside the gene matches.

This clone was counted between two and nine times. The chain carries TRBV4-1 and TRBJ1-5; possibly TRBD1 for D (5 bases). The CDR3 loop spans 13 amino acids. CDR1 and CDR2 (germline): MGHRA, YSYEKL. V lost 1 base and J 6 bases, leaving 7 bases between the germline ends. The CDR3 protein is CASSQGGGQPQHF. CDR3 DNA sequence: TGCGCCAGCAGCCAAGGGGGCGGTCAGCCCCAGCATTTT.

Only one count was recorded for this clone. The chain uses TRBV6-4 and TRBJ2-7; no clear D gene. The germline CDR1 and CDR2 sequences are MRHNA and SNTAGT. Trimming shortened V by 3 bases and J by 0 bases, and 18 bases separated the two germline ends. The CDR3 runs to 17 residues. DNA of the CDR3: TGTGCCAGCAGTGATTCGAACCATTACTATCGCTCCTACGAGCAGTACTTC. This gives the protein CASSDSNHYYRSYEQYF.

The V gene is TRBV19, the J gene TRBJ2-2; a weak D match, TRBD1 (5 bases). Trimming took 5 bases from V and 8 from J, leaving 12 bases between them. The CDR3 totals 13 residues. CDR1 LNHDA and CDR2 SQIVND come from the germline V gene (reference sequence). The CDR3, as DNA: TGTGCCAGTAGTCAGGGATCGAGTGGGGAGCTGTTTTTT. It specifies CASSQGSSGELFF.

The chain links TRBV5-1 to TRBJ1-6; D is ambiguous. Germline CDR1 and CDR2: SGHRS and YFSETQ. The V gene lost 0 bases and the J gene lost 7 bases, with 8 bases spanning the gap. This CDR3 contains 14 residues. CDR3 in amino acids: CASSLVVGNSPLHF. CDR3 DNA: TGCGCCAGCAGCTTGGTTGTCGGGAATTCACCCCTCCACTTT.

This chain connects TRBV4-1 to TRBJ2-1; 12 bases line up with TRBD1. Trimming at V came to 4 bases and at J to 10 bases, leaving 8 bases not matched to a gene. The CDR3 spans 15 residues. The germline V gene encodes CDR1 MGHRA and CDR2 YSYEKL. CDR3: CASSRAGTGGREQFF. For the CDR3, the DNA is TGCGCCAGCAGCCGAGCCGGGACAGGGGGCCGGGAGCAGTTCTTC.

CDR3 sequence (DNA): TGCGCCAGCAGCCCCACCGGACAGCTCCTTAATTCACCCCTCCACTTT. As protein: CASSPTGQLLNSPLHF. V usage is TRBV4-1 and J usage is TRBJ1-6; tentative D call: TRBD1 (6 bases). Trimming took off 4 bases at V and 6 bases at J, with 16 bases between the two ends. CDR3 length equals 16 residues. The germline V gene encodes CDR1 MGHRA and CDR2 YSYEKL.

The J gene is TRBJ1-4, the V gene TRBV6-1, with D possibly matching TRBD1 (5 bases). CDR1 is MNHNS and CDR2 is SASEGT in the germline V gene. The CDR3 runs 15 residues. Trimming took 2 bases from V and 8 from J, leaving 15 bases between them. The CDR3 coding sequence is TGTGCCAGCAGTGAACCCCAGGGAGGGAGGGAAAAACTGTTTTTT. Encoded protein: CASSEPQGGREKLFF.

CDR3 DNA sequence: TGTGCCAGCAGCTTAGCTGGGGCAGCAAACATTCAGTACTTC. This translates into CASSLAGAANIQYF. The chain has TRBV7-9 and TRBJ2-4; tentative D call: TRBD1 (5 bases). CDR3 length equals 14 residues. V lost 0 bases to trimming and J lost 6 bases, with 9 bases between them. The germline gives CDR1 SEHNR, CDR2 FQNEAQ (reference sequence).

The V gene is TRBV7-9, the J gene TRBJ1-5; 7 bases are shared with TRBD1. J gave up 11 bases and V 5 bases, and 9 bases lay outside the gene matches. Germline-derived CDR1 and CDR2 are SEHNR and FQNEAQ (reference sequence). The CDR3 sequence is 13 residues long. The CDR3 DNA is TGTGCCAGCAGCCCTACAGGGGACGTGACCCAGCATTTT. Encoded protein: CASSPTGDVTQHF.

The chain employs TRBV18 and TRBJ2-1; 11 nucleotides match TRBD2. This CDR3 region has 17 residues. Germline V gives CDR1 KGHSH, CDR2 LQKENI. With V trimmed by 3 bases and J by 9 bases, 13 bases remained unmatched. The CDR3 region is CASSPMSIAGGPSEQFF. CDR3 DNA sequence: TGTGCCAGCTCACCCATGTCCATAGCGGGGGGGCCTAGTGAGCAGTTCTTC.

The V gene is TRBV7-8, the J gene TRBJ1-2; the match to TRBD1 covers 8 bases. The germline V gene has CDR1 SGHVS and CDR2 FQNEAQ. Losses at the gene ends were 5 bases for V and 4 bases for J; bases not matched to a gene: 12. The CDR3 has 16 amino acids. CDR3 bases: TGTGCCAGCAGCCATGAGGGTTCCGGGACAGGCTATGGCTACACCTTC. It encodes CASSHEGSGTGYGYTF.

The chain couples TRBV5-1 to TRBJ2-1, with 12 bases identical to TRBD2. The ends lost 2 bases at V and 4 bases at J; junction bases unmatched: 4. Germline CDR1 is SGHRS and CDR2 is YFSETQ. CDR3 length: 16 residues. CDR3 DNA: TGCGCCAGCAGCTTCCGACTAGCGGGAGAGTACAATGAGCAGTTCTTC. As protein: CASSFRLAGEYNEQFF.

The chain combines TRBV18 with TRBJ1-4, with TRBD1 matching 7 bases. The germline V gene has CDR1 KGHSH and CDR2 LQKENI. Trimming at V came to 6 bases and at J to 7 bases, leaving 5 bases not matched to a gene. The CDR3 loop spans 13 amino acids. The chain's CDR3 is CASSPTGTEKLFF. For the CDR3, the DNA is TGTGCCAGCTCGCCGACAGGGACTGAAAAACTGTTTTTT.

The V gene is TRBV5-1, the J gene TRBJ2-7; D is unresolved. The germline V and J ends were trimmed by 0 bases and 5 bases, with 6 bases remaining between them. Germline-derived CDR1 and CDR2 are SGHRS and YFSETQ. This CDR3 is 12 amino acids long. The CDR3, as DNA: TGCGCCAGCAGCTTGGCTGCAGACGAGCAGTACTTC. Its translation: CASSLAADEQYF.

This chain joins TRBV9 and TRBJ2-1; D is unresolved. Trimming stripped 0 bases from V and 5 bases from J, with 6 bases between. CDR1 is SGDLS, CDR2 YYNGEE, per germline. This CDR3 has 13 residues. The CDR3 reads CASSVGVNNEQFF. The CDR3 DNA sequence: TGTGCCAGCAGCGTAGGAGTAAACAATGAGCAGTTCTTC.

The chain employs TRBV19 and TRBJ1-2; TRBD1 agrees at 7 bases. The CDR3 has 16 amino acids. Unmatched junction bases numbered 13, after V lost 4 bases and J lost 5 bases. Germline V gives CDR1 LNHDA, CDR2 SQIVND (reference sequence). Written as DNA, the CDR3 is TGTGCCAGTAGTAAAGGGATTGGGACAGAACTTTATGGCTACACCTTC. Translated: CASSKGIGTELYGYTF.

The chain carries TRBV19 and TRBJ1-5; D is undetermined. This CDR3 comprises 13 residues. V lost 7 bases and J 3 bases, leaving 10 bases between the germline ends. Per germline, CDR1 LNHDA and CDR2 SQIVND (reference sequence). The CDR3 DNA follows: TGTGCCAGTATCGAAGCCTACAATCAGCCCCAGCATTTT. It translates to CASIEAYNQPQHF.

J is TRBJ2-7 and V is TRBV28; 11 nucleotides align to TRBD2. V was pared by 7 bases and J by 2 bases, with 7 bases of the junction left unmatched. Germline-derived CDR1 and CDR2 are MDHEN and SYDVKM. The length of the CDR3 is 15 residues. The CDR3 sequence is CASTVAGGRAYEQYF. The CDR3 nucleotides are TGTGCCAGCACCGTAGCGGGAGGGAGGGCCTACGAGCAGTACTTC. Looking up the rest from reference TRBV28 and TRBJ2-7 gives the full variable domain: DVKVTQSSRYLVKRTGEKVFLECVQDMDHENMFWYRQDPGLGLRLIYFSYDVKMKEKGDIPEGYSVSREKKERFSLILESASTNQTSMYLCASTVAGGRAYEQYFGPGTRLTVT.

The chain joins TRBV24-1 to TRBJ1-5; tentative D call: TRBD1 (6 bases). This CDR3 is built from 16 residues. Trimming pared 5 bases from V and 4 bases from J, leaving 17 bases between. CDR1 is KGHDR and CDR2 is SFDVKD in the germline V gene. The CDR3 coding sequence is TGTGCCACCAGTGGCCCGGACAGTCCGTCTAATCAGCCCCAGCATTTT. Its translation: CATSGPDSPSNQPQHF.